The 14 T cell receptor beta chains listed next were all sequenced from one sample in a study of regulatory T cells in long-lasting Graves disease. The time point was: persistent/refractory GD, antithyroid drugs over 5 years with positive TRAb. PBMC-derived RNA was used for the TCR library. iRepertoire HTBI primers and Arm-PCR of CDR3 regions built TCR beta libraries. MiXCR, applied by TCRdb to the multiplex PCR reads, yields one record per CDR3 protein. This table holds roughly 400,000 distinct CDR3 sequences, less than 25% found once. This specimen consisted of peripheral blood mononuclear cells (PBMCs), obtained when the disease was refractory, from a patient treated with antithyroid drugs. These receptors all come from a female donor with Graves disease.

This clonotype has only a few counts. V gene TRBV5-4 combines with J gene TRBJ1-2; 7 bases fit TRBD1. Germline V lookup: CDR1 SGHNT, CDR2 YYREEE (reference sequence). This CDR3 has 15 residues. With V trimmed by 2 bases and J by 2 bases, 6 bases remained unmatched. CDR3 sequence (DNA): TGTGCCAGCAGCTTAAGGGGGCGCAGAAACTATGGCTACACCTTC. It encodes CASSLRGRRNYGYTF.

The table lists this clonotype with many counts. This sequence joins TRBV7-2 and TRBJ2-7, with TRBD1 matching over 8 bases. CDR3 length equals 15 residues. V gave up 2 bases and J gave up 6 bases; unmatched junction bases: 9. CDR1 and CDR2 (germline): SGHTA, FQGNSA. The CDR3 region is CASSLNPGQVSEQYF. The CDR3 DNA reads TGTGCCAGCAGCTTAAACCCGGGACAGGTCTCCGAGCAGTACTTC.

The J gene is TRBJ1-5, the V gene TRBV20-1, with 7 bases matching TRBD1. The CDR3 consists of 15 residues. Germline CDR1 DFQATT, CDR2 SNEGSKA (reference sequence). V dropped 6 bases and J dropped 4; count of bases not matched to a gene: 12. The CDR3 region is CSALPRGQKNQPQHF. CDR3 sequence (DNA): TGCAGTGCCCTCCCCCGGGGACAGAAAAATCAGCCCCAGCATTTT.

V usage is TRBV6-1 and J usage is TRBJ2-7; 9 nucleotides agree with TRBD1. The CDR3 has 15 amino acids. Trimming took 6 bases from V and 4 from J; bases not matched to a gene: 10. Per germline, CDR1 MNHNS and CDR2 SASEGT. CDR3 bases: TGTGCCAGCAGGGGCCCGGGACAGGGAAAGTACGAGCAGTACTTC. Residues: CASRGPGQGKYEQYF.

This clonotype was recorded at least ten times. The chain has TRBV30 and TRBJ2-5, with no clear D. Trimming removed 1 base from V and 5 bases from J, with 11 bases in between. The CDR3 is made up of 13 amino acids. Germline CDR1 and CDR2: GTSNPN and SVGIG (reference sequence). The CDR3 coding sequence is TGTGCCTGGAGTGACCACCGTGGGGAGACCCAGTACTTC. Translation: CAWSDHRGETQYF.

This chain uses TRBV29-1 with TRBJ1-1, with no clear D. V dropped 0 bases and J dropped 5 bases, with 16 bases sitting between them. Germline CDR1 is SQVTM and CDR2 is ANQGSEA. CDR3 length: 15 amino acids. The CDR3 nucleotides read TGCAGCGTTGAAGATATTGGGGTGAGTTGGACTGAAGCTTTCTTT. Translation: CSVEDIGVSWTEAFF.

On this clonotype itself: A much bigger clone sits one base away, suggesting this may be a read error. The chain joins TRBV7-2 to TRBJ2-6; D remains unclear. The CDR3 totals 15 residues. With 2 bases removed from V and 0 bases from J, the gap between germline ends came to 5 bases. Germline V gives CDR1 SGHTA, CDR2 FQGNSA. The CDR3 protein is CASSLSHSGANVLTF. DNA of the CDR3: TGTGCCAGCAGCTTAAGCCACTCTGGGGCCAACGTCCTGACTTTC.

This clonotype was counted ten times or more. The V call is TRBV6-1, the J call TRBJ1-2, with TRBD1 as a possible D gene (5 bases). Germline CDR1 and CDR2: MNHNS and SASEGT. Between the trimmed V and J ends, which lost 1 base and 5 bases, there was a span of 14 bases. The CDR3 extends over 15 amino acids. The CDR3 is CASSEEWGLMYGYTF. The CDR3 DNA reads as TGTGCCAGCAGTGAAGAATGGGGACTAATGTATGGCTACACCTTC.

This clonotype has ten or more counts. The CDR3 region is CSADRPSYEQYF. CDR3 DNA sequence: TGCAGTGCCGACAGACCCAGCTACGAGCAGTACTTC. This chain connects TRBV20-1 to TRBJ2-7; D might be TRBD1 (5 bases). The germline gives CDR1 DFQATT, CDR2 SNEGSKA (reference sequence). The CDR3 spans 12 residues. The germline V and J ends were trimmed by 6 bases and 3 bases, with 12 bases remaining between them.

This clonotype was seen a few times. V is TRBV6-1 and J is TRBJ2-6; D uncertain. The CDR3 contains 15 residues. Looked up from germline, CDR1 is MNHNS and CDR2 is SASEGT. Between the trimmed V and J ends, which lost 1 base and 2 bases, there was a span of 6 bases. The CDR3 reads CASSEGSPGANVLTF. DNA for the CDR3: TGTGCCAGCAGTGAAGGGAGCCCTGGGGCCAACGTCCTGACTTTC.

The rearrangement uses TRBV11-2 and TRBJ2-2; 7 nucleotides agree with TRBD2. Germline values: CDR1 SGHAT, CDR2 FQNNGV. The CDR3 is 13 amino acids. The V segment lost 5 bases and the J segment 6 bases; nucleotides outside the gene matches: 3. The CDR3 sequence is CASSVGLAGELFF. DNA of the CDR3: TGTGCCAGCAGCGTTGGACTAGCCGGGGAGCTGTTTTTT.

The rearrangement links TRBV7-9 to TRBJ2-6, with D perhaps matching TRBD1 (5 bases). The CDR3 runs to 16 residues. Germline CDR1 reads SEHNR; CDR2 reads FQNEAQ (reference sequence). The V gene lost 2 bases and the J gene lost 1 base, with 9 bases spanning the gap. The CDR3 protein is CASSLIQGSGANVLTF. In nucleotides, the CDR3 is TGTGCCAGCAGCTTAATCCAGGGTTCTGGGGCCAACGTCCTGACTTTC.

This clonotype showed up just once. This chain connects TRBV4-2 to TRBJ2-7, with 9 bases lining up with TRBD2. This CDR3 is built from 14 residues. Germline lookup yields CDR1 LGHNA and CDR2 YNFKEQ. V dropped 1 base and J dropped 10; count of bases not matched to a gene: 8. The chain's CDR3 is CASSQAAGGAKQYF. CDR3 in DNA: TGTGCCAGCAGCCAAGCCGCGGGGGGGGCGAAACAGTACTTC.

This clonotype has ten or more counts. This CDR3 is CASSLGDRAQETPYF. CDR3 in DNA: TGTGCCAGCAGCTTAGGGGACAGGGCACAAGAGACCCCCTACTTC. The chain combines TRBV11-2 with TRBJ2-5; TRBD1 matches 9 bases. The germline gives CDR1 SGHAT, CDR2 FQNNGV. Trimming cost V 1 base and J 14 bases; bases outside gene matches: 14. The CDR3 consists of 15 residues.